The next 13 T cell receptor beta chains were all read from a single sample in a study of cytomegalovirus exposure and HLA in healthy donors. Both 60 Vbeta primers and 13 Jbeta primers went into the PCR. Here immunoSEQ multiplex PCR was the method, and the copy in TCRdb shows in-frame clones only, minus some. The data show about 140,000 clones, around 86% seen once. The sequencing input was PBMCs. Receptors originate from a woman between 50 and 59 years old in good health and CMV-seropositive.

The chain carries TRBV18 and TRBJ2-5; tentatively, D is TRBD2 (6 bases). The V end lost 2 bases, the J end lost 3 bases, and 7 bases lay between the germline ends. Germline V gives CDR1 KGHSH, CDR2 LQKENI. This CDR3 has 13 amino acids. CDR3: CASSPREEETQYF. The CDR3 DNA follows: TGTGCCAGCTCACCAAGGGAGGAAGAGACCCAGTACTTC.

This sequence joins TRBV18 and TRBJ1-1, with 7 bases fitting TRBD1. The ends lost 5 bases at V and 6 bases at J; junction bases unmatched: 9. CDR1 and CDR2 from the germline V gene are KGHSH and LQKENI. CDR3 size: 14 residues. CDR3 nucleotides: TGTGCCAGCTCAGAACAGGGGCCAGGGGCTGAAGCTTTCTTT. Translated: CASSEQGPGAEAFF.

V is TRBV5-1 and J is TRBJ2-2, with TRBD1 matching over 9 bases. The junction had 5 bases not matched to a gene; V was cut back by 2 bases and J by 6 bases. The length of the CDR3 is 15 residues. Germline lookup yields CDR1 SGHRS and CDR2 YFSETQ. The CDR3 DNA reads as TGCGCCAGCAGCTTCTTCCGACAGGGGGCCGGGGAGCTGTTTTTT. It translates to CASSFFRQGAGELFF.

The rearrangement joins TRBV7-2 to TRBJ2-7, with D perhaps TRBD1 (6 bases). The CDR3 contains 15 residues. Between the trimmed V and J ends, which lost 2 bases and 0 bases, there was a span of 11 bases. Germline V gene lookup returns CDR1 SGHTA and CDR2 FQGNSA. As DNA, the CDR3 is TGTGCCAGCAGCTTAAGGGGGTATACCTCCTACGAGCAGTACTTC. It yields the protein CASSLRGYTSYEQYF. The complete variable domain, with remaining parts taken from reference TRBV7-2 and TRBJ2-7, reads GAGVSQSPSNKVTEKGKDVELRCDPISGHTALYWYRQSLGQGLEFLIYFQGNSAPDKSGLPSDRFSAERTGGSVSTLTIQRTQQEDSAVYLCASSLRGYTSYEQYFGPGTRLTVT.

The chain is built from TRBV12-5 and TRBJ1-2; 9 nucleotides match TRBD1. V gave up 7 bases and J gave up 4 bases; unmatched junction bases: 4. This CDR3 is built from 13 residues. The germline gives CDR1 LGHNT, CDR2 FRNRAP. CDR3 nucleotides: TGTGCTAGTGACCCGGACAGGGGCTATGGCTACACCTTC. Protein sequence: CASDPDRGYGYTF.

Comments on this clone: Distinct nucleotide sequences in the sample also encode this CDR3. The genes are TRBV28 and TRBJ1-5; 8 bases line up with TRBD1. Losses at the gene ends were 3 bases for V and 9 bases for J; bases not matched to a gene: 7. Looked up from germline, CDR1 is MDHEN and CDR2 is SYDVKM. The length of the CDR3 is 14 residues. The CDR3 here is CASSFSSGGLPQHF. The CDR3 DNA is TGTGCCAGCAGTTTCTCATCAGGGGGCTTGCCCCAGCATTTT.

The genes are TRBV20-1 and TRBJ2-7; D is possibly TRBD2 (5 bases). The CDR3 is 11 amino acids. In germline, CDR1 is DFQATT, CDR2 SNEGSKA (reference sequence). Trimming cost V 5 bases and J 6 bases, with 11 bases left between them. CDR3 nucleotides: TGCAGTGCTGGGGAGCGCGGCGAGCAGTACTTC. It encodes CSAGERGEQYF.

The gene calls are TRBV11-1 and TRBJ2-3, with D tentatively TRBD1 (5 bases). V was cut by 2 bases and J by 7 bases, with 16 bases left in between. Germline-derived CDR1 and CDR2 are SGHAT and FQDESV (reference sequence). This CDR3 is 15 amino acids long. As DNA, the CDR3 is TGTGCCAGCAGCTTATTAGGGCAGGGTCGGTATACGCAGTATTTT. Protein sequence: CASSLLGQGRYTQYF.

About this clone: Relative to the germline gene, one junction end is altered; a read error may explain this. J is TRBJ2-1 and V is TRBV7-9; perhaps TRBD2 as D (6 bases). The length of the CDR3 is 15 residues. The germline V gene encodes CDR1 SEHNR and CDR2 FQNEAQ (reference sequence). CDR3 amino acids: CSSQWSSESYNEQFF. Written as DNA, the CDR3 is TGTTCCAGCCAGTGGTCTAGCGAGTCCTACAATGAGCAGTTCTTC.

This clone was picked up a small number of times. This sample also contains other DNA sequences that code for the same CDR3. The V gene is TRBV5-4, the J gene TRBJ1-1, with a weak D call TRBD1 (5 bases). V lost 4 bases, J lost 0 bases, and 10 bases lay in between. The CDR3 contains 14 residues. Germline CDR1 SGHNT, CDR2 YYREEE (reference sequence). The CDR3, as DNA: TGTGCCAGCAGCACCCAGGGTTTGAACACTGAAGCTTTCTTT. This codes for CASSTQGLNTEAFF.

The chain uses TRBV27 and TRBJ2-1; weak D call: TRBD2 (5 bases). Looked up from germline, CDR1 is MNHEY and CDR2 is SMNVEV (reference sequence). The V and J ends lost 5 bases and 8 bases respectively, with 25 bases between them. The CDR3 contains 17 residues. In DNA form, the CDR3 reads TGTGCCAGCAGTCCCTCCACCGGGGAAGGAGTTACAGATGAGCAGTTCTTC. It yields the protein CASSPSTGEGVTDEQFF.

This chain uses TRBV4-3 with TRBJ2-2, with D uncertain. This CDR3 contains 15 residues. V gave up 4 bases and J gave up 2 bases, with 11 bases separating them. Germline CDR1 LGHNA, CDR2 YSLEER. The CDR3 reads CASSRGTYNTGELFF. CDR3 coding DNA: TGCGCCAGCAGCCGAGGCACCTATAACACCGGGGAGCTGTTTTTT.

The J gene is TRBJ1-1, the V gene TRBV28; TRBD1 might be the D (5 bases). Germline V gene data show CDR1 as MDHEN and CDR2 as SYDVKM. Trimming took 5 bases from V and 4 from J, leaving 14 bases between them. This CDR3 spans 14 amino acids. CDR3 coding DNA: TGTGCCAGCAGTCCCGCGGGGGGGGGCACTGAAGCTTTCTTT. Its protein product is CASSPAGGGTEAFF.